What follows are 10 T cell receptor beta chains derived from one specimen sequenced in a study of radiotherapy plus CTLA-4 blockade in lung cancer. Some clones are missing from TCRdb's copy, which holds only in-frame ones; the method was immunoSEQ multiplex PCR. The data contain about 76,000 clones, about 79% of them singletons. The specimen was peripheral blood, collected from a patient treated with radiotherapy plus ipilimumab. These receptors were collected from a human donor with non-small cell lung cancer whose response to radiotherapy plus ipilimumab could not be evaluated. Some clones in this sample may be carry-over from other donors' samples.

The chain's CDR3 is CASSRTGSPFFVNSPLHF. The CDR3, as DNA: TGTGCCAGCAGCAGGACAGGCTCCCCTTTTTTTGTGAATTCACCCCTCCACTTT. This chain connects TRBV21-1 to TRBJ1-6; TRBD1, the table's D call, was not compared with the DNA. TRBV21-1 is a listed pseudogene. The CDR3 contains 18 residues.

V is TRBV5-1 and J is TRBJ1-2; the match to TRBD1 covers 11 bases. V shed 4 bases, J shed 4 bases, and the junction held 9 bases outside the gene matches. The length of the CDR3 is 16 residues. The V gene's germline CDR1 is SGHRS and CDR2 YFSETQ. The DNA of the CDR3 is TGCGCCAGCAGCCAATCCCCCGGGACAGGGGGCTATGGCTACACCTTC. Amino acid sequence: CASSQSPGTGGYGYTF.

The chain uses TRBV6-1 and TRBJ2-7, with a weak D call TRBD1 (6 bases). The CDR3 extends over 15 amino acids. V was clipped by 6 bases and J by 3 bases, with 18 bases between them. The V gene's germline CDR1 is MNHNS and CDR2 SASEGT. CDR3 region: CASRMTGSTLYEQYF. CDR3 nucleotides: TGTGCCAGCAGGATGACAGGCTCTACCCTCTACGAGCAGTACTTC.

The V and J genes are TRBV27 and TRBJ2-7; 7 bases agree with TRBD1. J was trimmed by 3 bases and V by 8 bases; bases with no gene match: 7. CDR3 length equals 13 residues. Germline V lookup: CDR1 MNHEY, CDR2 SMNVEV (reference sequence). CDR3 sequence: CASPPRDSYEQYF. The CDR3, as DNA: TGTGCCAGCCCCCCCCGGGACAGCTACGAGCAGTACTTC.

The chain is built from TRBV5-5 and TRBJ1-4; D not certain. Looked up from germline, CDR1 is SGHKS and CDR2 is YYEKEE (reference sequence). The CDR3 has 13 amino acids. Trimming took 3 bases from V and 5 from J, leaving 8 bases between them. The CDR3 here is CASSSGLNEKLFF. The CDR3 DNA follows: TGTGCCAGCAGCTCCGGACTGAATGAAAAACTGTTTTTT.

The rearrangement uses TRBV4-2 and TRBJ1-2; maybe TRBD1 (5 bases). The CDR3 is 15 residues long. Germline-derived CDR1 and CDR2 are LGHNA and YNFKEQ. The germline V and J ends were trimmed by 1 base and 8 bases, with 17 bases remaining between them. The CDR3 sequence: CASSQGRDLTRGYTF. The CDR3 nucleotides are TGTGCCAGCAGCCAAGGGAGGGACCTCACTAGAGGCTACACCTTC.

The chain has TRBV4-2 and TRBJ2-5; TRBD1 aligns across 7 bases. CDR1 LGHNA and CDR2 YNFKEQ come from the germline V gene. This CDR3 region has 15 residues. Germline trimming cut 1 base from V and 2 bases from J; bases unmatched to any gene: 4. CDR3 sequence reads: CASSQGSRGQETQYF. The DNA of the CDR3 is TGTGCCAGCAGCCAAGGAAGCAGGGGGCAAGAGACCCAGTACTTC.

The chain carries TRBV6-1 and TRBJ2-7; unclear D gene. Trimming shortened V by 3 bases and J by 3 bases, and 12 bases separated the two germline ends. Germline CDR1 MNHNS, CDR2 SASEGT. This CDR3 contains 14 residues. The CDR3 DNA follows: TGTGCCAGCAGTGATTATCGAGCGTTCTACGAGCAGTACTTC. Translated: CASSDYRAFYEQYF.

CDR3 DNA: TGTGCCTGGAGTGCGCCCCCACAGTTTGCAACTAATGAAAAACTGTTTTTT. This sequence encodes CAWSAPPQFATNEKLFF. The genes are TRBV30 and TRBJ1-4; the D is unclear. In germline, CDR1 is GTSNPN, CDR2 SVGIG (reference sequence). V shed 1 base and J shed 0 bases, with 15 bases lying between them. The CDR3 loop spans 17 amino acids.

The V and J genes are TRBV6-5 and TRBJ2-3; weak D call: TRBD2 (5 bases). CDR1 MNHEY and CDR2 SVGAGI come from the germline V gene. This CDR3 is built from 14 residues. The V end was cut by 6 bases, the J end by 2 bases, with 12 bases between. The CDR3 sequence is CASSLALTTDTQYF. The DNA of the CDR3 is TGTGCCAGCAGCCTAGCCCTGACCACAGATACGCAGTATTTT.